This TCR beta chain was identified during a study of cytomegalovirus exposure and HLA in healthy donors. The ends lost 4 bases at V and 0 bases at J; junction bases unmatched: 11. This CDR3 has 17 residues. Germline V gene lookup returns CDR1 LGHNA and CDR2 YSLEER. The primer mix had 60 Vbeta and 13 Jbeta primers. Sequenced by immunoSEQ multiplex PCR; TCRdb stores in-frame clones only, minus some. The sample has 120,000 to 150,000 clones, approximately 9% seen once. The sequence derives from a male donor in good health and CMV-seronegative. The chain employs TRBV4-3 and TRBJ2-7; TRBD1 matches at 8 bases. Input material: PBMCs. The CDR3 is CASSRSTGAGVSYEQYF. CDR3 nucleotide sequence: TGCGCCAGCAGCCGCTCGACAGGGGCCGGAGTCTCCTACGAGCAGTACTTC.